Shown below are 10 T cell receptor beta chains from a single sample sequenced in a study of CD8 T cells in Susac syndrome. An amount of RNA that ranged from roughly 0.5 to 1 ug was reverse transcribed with random hexamers. One entry per CDR3 protein results from TCRdb running MiXCR on the immunoSEQ multiplex PCR reads. The repertoire has 180,000 or so distinct CDR3 sequences, 95% of them found once; the top ten carry under 0.12%. The sequenced material came from CD4+ T cells from PBMCs. Every receptor here comes from a human donor in good health.

V is TRBV2 and J is TRBJ2-3, with TRBD2 identical over 12 bases. CDR3 length: 13 residues. Germline trimming cut 6 bases from V and 14 bases from J; bases unmatched to any gene: 9. Germline-derived CDR1 and CDR2 are SNHLY and FYNNEI. CDR3 sequence: CASRAGLAGNAYF. CDR3 coding DNA: TGTGCCAGCAGGGCTGGACTAGCGGGAAATGCGTATTTT.

The V call is TRBV18, the J call TRBJ1-2; D gene ambiguous. CDR1 KGHSH and CDR2 LQKENI come from the germline V gene. V was shortened by 2 bases and J by 2 bases, with 12 bases between the two germline ends. The CDR3 contains 15 residues. Written as DNA, the CDR3 is TGTGCCAGCTCACCAACTGACCCATCGAACTATGGCTACACCTTC. As protein: CASSPTDPSNYGYTF.

This sequence joins TRBV6-5 and TRBJ2-5; a weak D match, TRBD1 (6 bases). V was cut by 0 bases and J by 9 bases, with 17 bases left in between. CDR3 length: 15 residues. CDR1 is MNHEY, CDR2 SVGAGI, per germline. The DNA of the CDR3 is TGTGCCAGCAGTTACTCAGGGGACAACGCATGGGCCCAGTACTTC. This encodes CASSYSGDNAWAQYF.

The rearrangement joins TRBV20-1 to TRBJ2-7, with TRBD1 as a possible D gene (6 bases). CDR3 length: 15 amino acids. In germline, CDR1 is DFQATT, CDR2 SNEGSKA (reference sequence). The V gene lost 0 bases and the J gene lost 6 bases, with 18 bases spanning the gap. This CDR3 is CSARETSTGSGEQYF. The CDR3 coding sequence is TGCAGTGCTAGAGAGACAAGTACAGGGTCGGGCGAGCAGTACTTC.

The rearrangement joins TRBV20-1 to TRBJ2-1, with D maybe TRBD1 (6 bases). Germline lookup yields CDR1 DFQATT and CDR2 SNEGSKA (reference sequence). There are 13 residues in the CDR3. The V gene lost 6 bases and the J gene lost 8 bases, with 17 bases spanning the gap. This CDR3 reads CSAQRGSRDEQFF. The CDR3 region has the DNA TGCAGTGCCCAGAGGGGGAGTAGAGATGAGCAGTTCTTC.

This clonotype has a handful of counts. The chain employs TRBV5-4 and TRBJ1-1; no clear D gene. The germline CDR1 and CDR2 sequences are SGHNT and YYREEE (reference sequence). V lost 5 bases and J lost 1, with 12 bases in between. The CDR3 runs 14 residues. CDR3 DNA sequence: TGTGCCAGCAGACGCCAAGGTGGGAACACTGAAGCTTTCTTT. Translated: CASRRQGGNTEAFF.

This clonotype was seen a handful of times. The rearrangement links TRBV6-2 or TRBV6-3 to TRBJ2-6, with D tentatively TRBD2 (5 bases). V lost 8 bases to trimming and J lost 8 bases, with 10 bases between them. This CDR3 has 12 residues. Per germline, CDR1 MNHEY and CDR2 SVGEGT. The CDR3 DNA reads as TGTGCCAGCGCTCGAGGGACCAACGTCCTGACTTTC. It specifies CASARGTNVLTF.

The chain uses TRBV15 and TRBJ1-2, with a tentative D call TRBD1 (5 bases). CDR1 and CDR2 from the germline V gene are LNHNV and YYDKDF (reference sequence). The V and J ends lost 1 base and 8 bases respectively, with 17 bases between them. The CDR3 runs 15 residues. The CDR3 DNA reads TGTGCCACCAGCAGAGTGTTCGGGGGTTCGGGAGGCTACACCTTC. It is translated as CATSRVFGGSGGYTF.

V is TRBV7-2 and J is TRBJ2-3; 11 bases fit TRBD2. CDR1 is SGHTA and CDR2 is FQGNSA in the germline V gene. The CDR3 totals 16 residues. With 5 bases clipped from V and 3 bases from J, the junction kept 7 bases outside the gene matches. The CDR3 spells CASSVTSGSRTDTQYF. CDR3 nucleotides: TGTGCCAGCAGCGTAACTAGCGGGAGTAGGACAGATACGCAGTATTTT.

This clonotype was recorded only once. This chain joins TRBV18 and TRBJ2-3, with 8 bases fitting TRBD1. Germline lookup yields CDR1 KGHSH and CDR2 LQKENI. This CDR3 spans 16 amino acids. V was clipped by 6 bases and J by 3 bases; unmatched bases: 11. The CDR3 DNA is TGTGCCAGCTCCCTCACGGGACAGGCAGGGACAGATACGCAGTATTTT. This codes for CASSLTGQAGTDTQYF. The variable domain in full, completed from reference TRBV18 and TRBJ2-3, reads NAGVMQNPRHLVRRRGQEARLRCSPMKGHSHVYWYRQLPEEGLKFMVYLQKENIIDESGMPKERFSAEFPKEGPSILRIQQVVRGDSAAYFCASSLTGQAGTDTQYFGPGTRLTVL.